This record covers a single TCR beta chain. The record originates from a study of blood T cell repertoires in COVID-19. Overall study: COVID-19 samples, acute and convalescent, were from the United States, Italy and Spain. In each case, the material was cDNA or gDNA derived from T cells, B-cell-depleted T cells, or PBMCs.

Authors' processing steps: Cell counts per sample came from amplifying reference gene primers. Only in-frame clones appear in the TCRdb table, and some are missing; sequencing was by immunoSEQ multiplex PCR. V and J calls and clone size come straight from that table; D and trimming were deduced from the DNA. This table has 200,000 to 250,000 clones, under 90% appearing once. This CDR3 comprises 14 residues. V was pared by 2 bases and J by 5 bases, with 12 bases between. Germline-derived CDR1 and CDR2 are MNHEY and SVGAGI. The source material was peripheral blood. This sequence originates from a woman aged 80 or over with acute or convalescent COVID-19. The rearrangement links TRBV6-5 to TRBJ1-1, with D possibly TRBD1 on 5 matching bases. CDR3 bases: TGTGCCAGCAGTTACCGACAGATCGGGACTGAAGCTTTCTTT. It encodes CASSYRQIGTEAFF.